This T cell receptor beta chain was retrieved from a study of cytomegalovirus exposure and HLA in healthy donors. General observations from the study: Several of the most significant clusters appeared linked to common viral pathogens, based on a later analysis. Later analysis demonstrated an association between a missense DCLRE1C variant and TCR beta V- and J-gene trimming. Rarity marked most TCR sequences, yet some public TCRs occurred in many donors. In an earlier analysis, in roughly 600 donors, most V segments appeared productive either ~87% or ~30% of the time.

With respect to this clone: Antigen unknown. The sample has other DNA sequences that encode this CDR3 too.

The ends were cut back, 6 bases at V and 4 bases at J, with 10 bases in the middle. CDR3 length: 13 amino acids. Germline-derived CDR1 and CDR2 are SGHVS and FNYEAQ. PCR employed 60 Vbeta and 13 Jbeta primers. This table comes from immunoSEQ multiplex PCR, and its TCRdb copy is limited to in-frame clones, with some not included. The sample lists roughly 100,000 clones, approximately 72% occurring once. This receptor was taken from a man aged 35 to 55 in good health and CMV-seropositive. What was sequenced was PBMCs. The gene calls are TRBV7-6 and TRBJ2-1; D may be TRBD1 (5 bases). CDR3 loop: CASSYTGYNEQFF. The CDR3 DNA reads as TGTGCCAGCAGTTACACAGGTTACAATGAGCAGTTCTTC. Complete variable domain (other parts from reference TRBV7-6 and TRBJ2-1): GAGVSQSPRYKVTKRGQDVALRCDPISGHVSLYWYRQALGQGPEFLTYFNYEAQQDKSGLPNDRFSAERPEGSISTLTIQRTEQRDSAMYRCASSYTGYNEQFFGPGTRLTVL.